Below are 20 T cell receptor beta chains sequenced from a single sample in a study of cytomegalovirus exposure and HLA in healthy donors. Clones were sequenced by immunoSEQ multiplex PCR, and TCRdb holds only the in-frame ones, with some missing. The profile shows 170,000 or so clones, around 81% of them singletons. Sequencing was done on a sample of PBMCs. The receptors were sampled from a woman aged 18-35 years in good health and CMV-seropositive.

This clone has a single count. CDR3 protein: CASSLDTGINEKLFF. CDR3 coding DNA: TGCGCCAGCAGCTTGGATACGGGAATTAATGAAAAACTGTTTTTT. This chain uses TRBV5-1 with TRBJ1-4, with D hard to call. The germline V gene encodes CDR1 SGHRS and CDR2 YFSETQ. V lost 0 bases, J lost 4 bases, and 10 bases lay in between. The CDR3 contains 15 residues.

The chain employs TRBV14 and TRBJ2-7, with D perhaps matching TRBD2 (5 bases). The CDR3 covers 15 residues. V was trimmed by 0 bases and J by 2 bases, leaving 11 bases between them. Germline-derived CDR1 and CDR2 are SGHDN and FVKESK. CDR3 amino acids: CASSQDVRGAYEQYF. The CDR3 nucleotides read TGTGCCAGCAGCCAAGATGTCCGGGGTGCCTACGAGCAGTACTTC.

This rearrangement joins TRBV6-5 to TRBJ1-1; the D gene is possibly TRBD1 (6 bases). Germline V CDR1 and CDR2: MNHEY, SVGAGI. The CDR3 is 15 amino acids. V dropped 5 bases and J dropped 2 bases, with 15 bases sitting between them. CDR3 loop: CASSTTGTPNTEAFF. The CDR3 DNA is TGTGCCAGCAGTACAACCGGGACACCAAACACTGAAGCTTTCTTT.

The CDR3 reads CASSVDAGAGGYTF. The CDR3 DNA reads as TGTGCCAGCAGCGTAGACGCAGGGGCGGGTGGCTACACCTTC. The chain couples TRBV9 to TRBJ1-2, with D possibly being TRBD1 (6 bases). V was clipped by 0 bases and J by 7 bases, with 13 bases between them. The CDR3 consists of 14 residues. Looked up from germline, CDR1 is SGDLS and CDR2 is YYNGEE.

The chain combines TRBV2 with TRBJ2-6; D ambiguous. This CDR3 comprises 15 residues. Germline-derived CDR1 and CDR2 are SNHLY and FYNNEI. V lost 7 bases and J lost 4, with 14 bases in between. The CDR3 is CASTSDGAGANVLTF. For the CDR3, the DNA is TGTGCCAGCACCTCCGACGGAGCGGGGGCCAACGTCCTGACTTTC.

The rearrangement links TRBV5-1 to TRBJ1-1, with D uncertain. V lost 2 bases and J lost 4, with 9 bases in between. The CDR3 totals 13 residues. In germline, CDR1 is SGHRS, CDR2 YFSETQ. CDR3 residues: CASSFDMGTEAFF. CDR3 bases: TGCGCCAGCAGCTTCGACATGGGCACTGAAGCTTTCTTT.

The CDR3 reads CASSQDGTSGGSSYEQYF. The CDR3 DNA follows: TGTGCCAGCAGCCAAGATGGGACTAGCGGGGGGAGCTCCTACGAGCAGTACTTC. This rearrangement joins TRBV4-2 to TRBJ2-7; 15 bases match TRBD2. The CDR3 length is 18 residues. The J segment lost 0 bases and the V segment lost 0 bases, leaving 3 bases of the junction unmatched. CDR1 and CDR2 (germline): LGHNA, YNFKEQ.

V usage is TRBV4-1 and J usage is TRBJ1-2; D uncertain. The length of the CDR3 is 13 residues. Between the trimmed V and J ends, which lost 1 base and 4 bases, there was a span of 7 bases. CDR1 is MGHRA and CDR2 is YSYEKL in the germline V gene. The CDR3 protein is CASSQVGVYGYTF. CDR3 sequence (DNA): TGCGCCAGCAGCCAAGTCGGGGTCTATGGCTACACCTTC.

The chain is built from TRBV7-6 and TRBJ2-3; 8 bases are shared with TRBD2. Germline V gene sequence: CDR1 SGHVS, CDR2 FNYEAQ. V lost 5 bases to trimming and J lost 4 bases; unmatched junction nucleotides: 8. The CDR3 runs to 15 residues. Written as DNA, the CDR3 is TGTGCCAGCAGCAACCGGGGGGGCCTCTCAGATACGCAGTATTTT. Translated: CASSNRGGLSDTQYF.

This chain joins TRBV10-1 and TRBJ2-3; tentatively, D is TRBD2 (6 bases). Germline loops: CDR1 WNHNN, CDR2 SYGVQD (reference sequence). The CDR3 is 14 amino acids. Trimming cost V 2 bases and J 4 bases, with 10 bases left between them. CDR3 sequence (DNA): TGCGCCAGCAGTGAGCGGGGGATCGCAGATACGCAGTATTTT. Translation: CASSERGIADTQYF.

Only a few counts were recorded for this clone. The rearrangement links TRBV27 to TRBJ2-7; D is perhaps TRBD1 (6 bases). The CDR3 extends over 13 amino acids. V lost 6 bases, J lost 1 base, and 10 bases lay in between. The V gene's germline CDR1 is MNHEY and CDR2 SMNVEV (reference sequence). The CDR3 spells CASSSGVSYEQYF. In DNA, the CDR3 is TGTGCCAGCAGCTCAGGGGTGTCCTACGAGCAGTACTTC.

The genes are TRBV28 and TRBJ1-2; the match to TRBD1 covers 7 bases. After removal of 3 bases from V and 7 bases from J, the junction contained 8 bases not matched to a gene. Germline CDR1 and CDR2: MDHEN and SYDVKM. The CDR3 is 14 amino acids. Here the CDR3 reads CASSLEGAVSGYTF. Here the CDR3 DNA reads TGTGCCAGCAGTTTGGAGGGGGCGGTCAGTGGCTACACCTTC.

This clone was counted only a few times. J is TRBJ1-2 and V is TRBV2; D gene unclear. Germline V lookup: CDR1 SNHLY, CDR2 FYNNEI. The V end lost 1 base, the J end lost 8 bases, and 11 bases lay between the germline ends. The CDR3 length is 13 residues. CDR3 nucleotide sequence: TGTGCCAGCAGTGAAGAATCATCGGGAGGCTACACCTTC. This codes for CASSEESSGGYTF.

This clone was observed a single time. CDR3 protein: CASSLERSGGQETQYF. DNA of the CDR3: TGCGCCAGCAGCTTGGAGCGTAGCGGGGGCCAAGAGACCCAGTACTTC. The chain couples TRBV5-1 to TRBJ2-5, with 9 positions matching TRBD2. The junction had 4 bases not matched to a gene; V was cut back by 0 bases and J by 1 base. Germline assignment: CDR1 SGHRS and CDR2 YFSETQ. The CDR3 contains 16 residues.

This clone was seen just once. The genes are TRBV9 and TRBJ2-5; TRBD2 matches at 8 bases. The V gene end was trimmed by 2 bases and the J gene end by 5 bases; junction bases not matched to a gene: 8. This CDR3 region has 15 residues. The germline V gene encodes CDR1 SGDLS and CDR2 YYNGEE. The CDR3 DNA follows: TGTGCCAGCAGCGTCCTTAGCGGGGTGGGCGAGACCCAGTACTTC. Amino acid sequence: CASSVLSGVGETQYF.

The chain couples TRBV7-2 to TRBJ1-2; D might be TRBD1 (6 bases). The V end lost 5 bases, the J end lost 4 bases, and 17 bases lay between the germline ends. The CDR3 totals 15 residues. Looked up from germline, CDR1 is SGHTA and CDR2 is FQGNSA. CDR3 residues: CASSPQGGVSYGYTF. CDR3 bases: TGTGCCAGCAGCCCCCAAGGGGGAGTAAGCTATGGCTACACCTTC. Full variable domain (missing parts from reference TRBV7-2 and TRBJ1-2): GAGVSQSPSNKVTEKGKDVELRCDPISGHTALYWYRQSLGQGLEFLIYFQGNSAPDKSGLPSDRFSAERTGGSVSTLTIQRTQQEDSAVYLCASSPQGGVSYGYTFGSGTRLTVV.

This clone was counted only a few times. The identical CDR3 is also encoded by other nucleotide sequences in the sample. The rearrangement joins TRBV5-1 to TRBJ2-7; tentative D call: TRBD1 (5 bases). The V gene's germline CDR1 is SGHRS and CDR2 YFSETQ. The CDR3 has 13 amino acids. The ends were cut back, 0 bases at V and 1 base at J, with 5 bases in the middle. The CDR3 bases are TGCGCCAGCAGCTTGGCAGGGTCCTACGAGCAGTACTTC. Translated, it gives CASSLAGSYEQYF.

This rearrangement joins TRBV7-2 to TRBJ1-2, with 9 bases fitting TRBD1. The V and J ends lost 1 base and 4 bases, in that order; junction bases with no gene match: 7. CDR3 length: 16 residues. From germline, CDR1 is SGHTA and CDR2 FQGNSA. The CDR3 here is CASSLGGGQGFYGYTF. For the CDR3, the DNA is TGTGCCAGCAGCTTAGGGGGGGGACAGGGTTTCTATGGCTACACCTTC.

This clone was counted a single time. V is TRBV5-6 and J is TRBJ1-3; D is perhaps TRBD1 (6 bases). The CDR3 is 15 residues long. CDR1 is SGHDT and CDR2 is YYEEEE in the germline V gene. V dropped 4 bases and J dropped 0 bases, with 11 bases sitting between them. This CDR3 is CASSVGGNSGNTIYF. In DNA form, the CDR3 reads TGTGCCAGCAGCGTAGGGGGAAACTCTGGAAACACCATATATTTT.

The V call is TRBV5-1, the J call TRBJ1-2; 10 nucleotides align to TRBD1. The CDR3 runs 15 residues. Germline trimming cut 3 bases from V and 4 bases from J; bases unmatched to any gene: 6. Looked up from germline, CDR1 is SGHRS and CDR2 is YFSETQ. The CDR3 sequence is CASSSPGQGSYGYTF. CDR3 nucleotide sequence: TGCGCCAGCAGCTCCCCGGGACAGGGGTCCTATGGCTACACCTTC.